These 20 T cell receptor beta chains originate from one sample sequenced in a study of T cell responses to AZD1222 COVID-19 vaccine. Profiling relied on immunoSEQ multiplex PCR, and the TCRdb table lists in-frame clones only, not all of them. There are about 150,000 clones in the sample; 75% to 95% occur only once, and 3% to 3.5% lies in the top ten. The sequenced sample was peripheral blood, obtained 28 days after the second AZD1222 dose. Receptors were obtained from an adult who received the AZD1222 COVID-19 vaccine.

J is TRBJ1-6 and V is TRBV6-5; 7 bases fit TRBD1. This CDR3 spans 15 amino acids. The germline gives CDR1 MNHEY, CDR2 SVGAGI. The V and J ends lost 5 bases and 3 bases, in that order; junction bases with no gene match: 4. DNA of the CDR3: TGTGCCAGCAGTCGGGACAGTTTCTATAATTCACCCCTCCACTTT. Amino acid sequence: CASSRDSFYNSPLHF.

The CDR3 loop reads CASLTGNTQYF. As DNA, the CDR3 is TGTGCCAGCCTTACAGGGAATACGCAGTATTTT. This sequence joins TRBV6-1 and TRBJ2-3; TRBD1 might be the D (6 bases). Germline V gene sequence: CDR1 MNHNS, CDR2 SASEGT. The CDR3 spans 11 residues. Trimming cost V 8 bases and J 7 bases, with 10 bases left between them.

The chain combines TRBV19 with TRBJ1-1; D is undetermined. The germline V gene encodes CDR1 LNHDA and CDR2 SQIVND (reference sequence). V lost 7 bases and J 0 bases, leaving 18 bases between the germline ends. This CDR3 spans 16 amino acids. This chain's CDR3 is CASTRPAGVVNTEAFF. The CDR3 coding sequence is TGTGCCAGTACCCGCCCTGCCGGGGTAGTGAACACTGAAGCTTTCTTT.

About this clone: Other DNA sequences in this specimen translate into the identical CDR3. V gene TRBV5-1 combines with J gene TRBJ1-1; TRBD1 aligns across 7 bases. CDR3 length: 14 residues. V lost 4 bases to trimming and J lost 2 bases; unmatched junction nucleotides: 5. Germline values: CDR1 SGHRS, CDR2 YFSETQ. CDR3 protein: CASSPGTANTEAFF. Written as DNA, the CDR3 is TGCGCCAGCAGCCCAGGGACAGCAAACACTGAAGCTTTCTTT. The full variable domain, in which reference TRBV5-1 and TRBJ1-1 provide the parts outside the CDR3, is KAGVTQTPRYLIKTRGQQVTLSCSPISGHRSVSWYQQTPGQGLQFLFEYFSETQRNKGNFPGRFSGRQFSNSRSEMNVSTLELGDSALYLCASSPGTANTEAFFGQGTRLTVV.

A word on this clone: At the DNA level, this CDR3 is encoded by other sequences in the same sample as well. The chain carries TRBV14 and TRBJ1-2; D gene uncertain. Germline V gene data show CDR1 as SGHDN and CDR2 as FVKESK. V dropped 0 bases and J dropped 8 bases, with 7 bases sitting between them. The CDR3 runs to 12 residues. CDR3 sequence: CASSQDRRGYTF. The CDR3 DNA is TGTGCCAGCAGCCAAGACCGACGGGGCTACACCTTC. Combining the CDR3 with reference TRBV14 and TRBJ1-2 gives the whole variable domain EAGVTQFPSHSVIEKGQTVTLRCDPISGHDNLYWYRRVMGKEIKFLLHFVKESKQDESGMPNNRFLAERTGGTYSTLKVQPAELEDSGVYFCASSQDRRGYTFGSGTRLTVV.

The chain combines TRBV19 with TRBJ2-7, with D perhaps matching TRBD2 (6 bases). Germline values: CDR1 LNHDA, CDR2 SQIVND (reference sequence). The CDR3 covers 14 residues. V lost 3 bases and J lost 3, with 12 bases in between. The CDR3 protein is CASSMGDWVYEQYF. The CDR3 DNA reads TGTGCCAGTAGTATGGGGGACTGGGTCTACGAGCAGTACTTC. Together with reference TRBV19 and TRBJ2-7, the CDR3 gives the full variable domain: DGGITQSPKYLFRKEGQNVTLSCEQNLNHDAMYWYRQDPGQGLRLIYYSQIVNDFQKGDIAEGYSVSREKKESFPLTVTSAQKNPTAFYLCASSMGDWVYEQYFGPGTRLTVT.

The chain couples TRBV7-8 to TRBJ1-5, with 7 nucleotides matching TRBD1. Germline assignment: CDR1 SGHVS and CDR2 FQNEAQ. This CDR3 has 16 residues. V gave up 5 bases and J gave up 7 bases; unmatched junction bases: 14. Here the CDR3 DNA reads TGTGCCAGCAGCCCAAACCCTAGGGGGCAAAGGCAGCCCCAGCATTTT. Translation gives CASSPNPRGQRQPQHF.

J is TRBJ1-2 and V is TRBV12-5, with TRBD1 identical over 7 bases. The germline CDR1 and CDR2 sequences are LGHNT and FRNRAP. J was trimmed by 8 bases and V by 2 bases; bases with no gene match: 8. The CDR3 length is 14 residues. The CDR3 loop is CASGLTPTGLGYTF. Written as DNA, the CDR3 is TGTGCTAGTGGTTTGACACCGACAGGGTTAGGCTACACCTTC.

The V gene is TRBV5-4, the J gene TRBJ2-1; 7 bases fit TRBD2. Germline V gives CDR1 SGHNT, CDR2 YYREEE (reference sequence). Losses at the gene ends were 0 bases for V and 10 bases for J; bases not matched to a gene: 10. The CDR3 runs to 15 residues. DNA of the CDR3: TGTGCCAGCAGCTTGGGGTCTAGCGGTCTTCGGGAGCAGTTCTTC. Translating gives CASSLGSSGLREQFF. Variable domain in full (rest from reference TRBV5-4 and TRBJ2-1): ETGVTQSPTHLIKTRGQQVTLRCSSQSGHNTVSWYQQALGQGPQFIFQYYREEENGRGNFPPRFSGLQFPNYSSELNVNALELDDSALYLCASSLGSSGLREQFFGPGTRLTVL.

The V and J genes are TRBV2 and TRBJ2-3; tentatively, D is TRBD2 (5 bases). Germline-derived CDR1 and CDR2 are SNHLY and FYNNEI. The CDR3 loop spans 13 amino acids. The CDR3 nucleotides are TGTCCTAGCAGGTCCGTGTCCACAGATACGCAGTATTTT. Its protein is CPSRSVSTDTQYF.

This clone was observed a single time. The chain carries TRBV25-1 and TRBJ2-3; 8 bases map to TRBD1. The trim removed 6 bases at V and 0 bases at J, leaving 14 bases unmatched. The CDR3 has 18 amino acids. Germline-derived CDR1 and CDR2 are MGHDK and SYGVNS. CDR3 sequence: CASSDGQGGTFSTDTQYF. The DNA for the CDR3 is TGTGCCAGCAGCGACGGACAGGGAGGTACCTTTAGCACAGATACGCAGTATTTT.

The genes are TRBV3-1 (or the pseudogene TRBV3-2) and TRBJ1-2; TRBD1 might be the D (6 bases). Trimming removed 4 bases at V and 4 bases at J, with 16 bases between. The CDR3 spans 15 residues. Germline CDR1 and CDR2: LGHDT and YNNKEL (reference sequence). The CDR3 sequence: CASSLMGGLGYGYTF. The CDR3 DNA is TGTGCCAGCAGCCTCATGGGGGGGCTAGGCTATGGCTACACCTTC.

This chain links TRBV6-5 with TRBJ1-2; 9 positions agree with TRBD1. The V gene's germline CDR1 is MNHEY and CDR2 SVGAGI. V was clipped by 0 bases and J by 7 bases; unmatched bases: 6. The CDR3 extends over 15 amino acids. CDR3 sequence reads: CASSYSGQGLSGYTF. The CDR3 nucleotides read TGTGCCAGCAGTTACTCGGGACAGGGTTTAAGTGGCTACACCTTC.

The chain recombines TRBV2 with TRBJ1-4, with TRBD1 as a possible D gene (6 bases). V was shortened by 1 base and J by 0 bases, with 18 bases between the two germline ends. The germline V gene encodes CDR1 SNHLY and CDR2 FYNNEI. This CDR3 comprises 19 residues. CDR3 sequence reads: CASSEVTPGQLTTNEKLFF. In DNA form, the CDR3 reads TGTGCCAGCAGTGAAGTGACGCCGGGACAACTAACAACTAATGAAAAACTGTTTTTT.

The CDR3: CASSDFIGVVDQETQYF. The CDR3 bases are TGTGCCAGCAGTGATTTTATCGGGGTCGTCGACCAAGAGACCCAGTACTTC. The chain couples TRBV6-1 to TRBJ2-5; TRBD2 is a possible D gene (5 bases). Trimming pared 3 bases from V and 0 bases from J, leaving 17 bases between. The CDR3 runs to 17 residues. Per germline, CDR1 MNHNS and CDR2 SASEGT.

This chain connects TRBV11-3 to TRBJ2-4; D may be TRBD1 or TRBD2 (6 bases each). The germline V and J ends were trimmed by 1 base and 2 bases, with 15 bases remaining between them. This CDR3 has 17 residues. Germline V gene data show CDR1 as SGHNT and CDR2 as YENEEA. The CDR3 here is CASSLAVRGRPKNIQYF. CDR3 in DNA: TGTGCCAGCAGCTTAGCCGTCCGGGGGCGTCCCAAAAACATTCAGTACTTC.

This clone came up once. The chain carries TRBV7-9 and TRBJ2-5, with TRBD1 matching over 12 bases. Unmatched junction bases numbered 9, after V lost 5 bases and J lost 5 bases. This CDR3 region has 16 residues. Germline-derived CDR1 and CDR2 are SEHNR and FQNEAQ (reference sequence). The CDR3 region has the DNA TGTGCCAGCAGCCGACCGGGACAGGGGGCGTGGGAGACCCAGTACTTC. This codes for CASSRPGQGAWETQYF.

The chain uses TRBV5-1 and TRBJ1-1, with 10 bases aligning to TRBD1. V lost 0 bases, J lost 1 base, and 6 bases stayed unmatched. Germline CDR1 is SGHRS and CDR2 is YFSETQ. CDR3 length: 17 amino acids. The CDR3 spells CASSLAGTGATNTEAFF. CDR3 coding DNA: TGCGCCAGCAGCTTGGCCGGGACAGGGGCCACGAACACTGAAGCTTTCTTT.

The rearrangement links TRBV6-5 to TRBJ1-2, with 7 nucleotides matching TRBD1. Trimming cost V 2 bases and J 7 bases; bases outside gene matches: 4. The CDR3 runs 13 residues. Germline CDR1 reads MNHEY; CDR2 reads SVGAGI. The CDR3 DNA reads TGTGCCAGCAGTTACCGGACAGGAGGTGGCTACACCTTC. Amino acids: CASSYRTGGGYTF.

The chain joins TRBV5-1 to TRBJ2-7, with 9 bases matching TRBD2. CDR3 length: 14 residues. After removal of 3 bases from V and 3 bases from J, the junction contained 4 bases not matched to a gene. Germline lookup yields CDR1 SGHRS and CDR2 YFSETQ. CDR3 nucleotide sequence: TGCGCCAGCAGCTATAGCGGGAGTTTCTACGAGCAGTACTTC. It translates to CASSYSGSFYEQYF.